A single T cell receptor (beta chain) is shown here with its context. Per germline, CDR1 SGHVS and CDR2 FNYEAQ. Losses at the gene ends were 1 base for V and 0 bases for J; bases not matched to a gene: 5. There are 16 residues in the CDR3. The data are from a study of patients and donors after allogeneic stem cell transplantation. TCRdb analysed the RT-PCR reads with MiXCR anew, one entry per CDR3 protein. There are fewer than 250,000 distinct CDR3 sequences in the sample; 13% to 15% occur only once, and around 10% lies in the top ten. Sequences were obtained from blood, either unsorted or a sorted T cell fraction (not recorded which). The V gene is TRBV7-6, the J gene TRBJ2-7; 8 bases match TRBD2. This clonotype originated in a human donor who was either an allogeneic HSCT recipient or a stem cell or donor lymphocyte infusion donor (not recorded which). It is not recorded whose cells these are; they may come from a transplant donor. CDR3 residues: CASSLGVAGNSYEQYF. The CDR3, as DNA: TGTGCCAGCAGCTTAGGGGTAGCGGGAAACTCCTACGAGCAGTACTTC.